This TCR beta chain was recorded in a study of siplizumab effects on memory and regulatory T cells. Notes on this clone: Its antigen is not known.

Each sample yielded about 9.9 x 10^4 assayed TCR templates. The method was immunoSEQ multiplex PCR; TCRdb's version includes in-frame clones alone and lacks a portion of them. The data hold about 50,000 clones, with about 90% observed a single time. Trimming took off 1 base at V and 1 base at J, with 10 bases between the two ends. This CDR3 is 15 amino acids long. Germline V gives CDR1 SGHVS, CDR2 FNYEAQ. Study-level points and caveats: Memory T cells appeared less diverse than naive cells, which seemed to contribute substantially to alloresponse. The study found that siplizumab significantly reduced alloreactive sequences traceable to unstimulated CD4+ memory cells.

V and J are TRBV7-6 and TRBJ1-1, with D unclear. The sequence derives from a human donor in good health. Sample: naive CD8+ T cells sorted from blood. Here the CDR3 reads CASSLVNSRNTEAFF. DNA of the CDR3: TGTGCCAGCAGCTTAGTTAACAGCCGGAACACTGAAGCTTTCTTT.